Below, 22 T cell receptor beta chains from the same sample are listed, as sequenced in a study of T cell responses to AZD1222 COVID-19 vaccine. Profiling relied on immunoSEQ multiplex PCR, and the TCRdb table lists in-frame clones only, not all of them. The sample shows roughly 120,000 clones, around 94% of them seen only once. This specimen was peripheral blood, taken 28 days after the second AZD1222 dose. These receptors originate from an adult who received the AZD1222 COVID-19 vaccine.

The rearrangement joins TRBV18 to TRBJ2-7, with 7 bases aligning to TRBD2. The ends lost 2 bases at V and 0 bases at J; junction bases unmatched: 4. CDR3 length: 15 residues. Germline V gene sequence: CDR1 KGHSH, CDR2 LQKENI. CDR3: CASSPYPSGSYEQYF. Here the CDR3 DNA reads TGTGCCAGCTCACCATACCCTAGCGGCTCCTACGAGCAGTACTTC.

In this sample, this clone turned up once. J is TRBJ1-6 and V is TRBV7-2, with D tentatively TRBD1 (5 bases). This CDR3 is built from 14 residues. Germline values: CDR1 SGHTA, CDR2 FQGNSA. The ends were cut back, 5 bases at V and 4 bases at J, with 9 bases in the middle. CDR3 residues: CASSRTGYNSPLHF. The CDR3 region has the DNA TGTGCCAGCAGCCGTACAGGTTATAATTCACCCCTCCACTTT.

The chain combines TRBV19 with TRBJ2-3; 8 positions agree with TRBD2. Germline values: CDR1 LNHDA, CDR2 SQIVND (reference sequence). The ends lost 7 bases at V and 2 bases at J; junction bases unmatched: 5. The length of the CDR3 is 14 residues. The CDR3 DNA follows: TGTGCCAGTACCTTAGCGGGAAACACAGATACGCAGTATTTT. Translation: CASTLAGNTDTQYF.

V gene TRBV6-5 combines with J gene TRBJ1-2; 8 bases agree with TRBD1. J was trimmed by 8 bases and V by 7 bases; bases with no gene match: 9. In germline, CDR1 is MNHEY, CDR2 SVGAGI. This CDR3 has 13 residues. The CDR3 nucleotides read TGTGCCAGCACCGAGACAGGGGTCGGGGGCTACACCTTC. Protein product: CASTETGVGGYTF.

This sequence joins TRBV5-1 and TRBJ1-2, with D perhaps TRBD1 (6 bases). V lost 4 bases and J 5 bases, leaving 18 bases between the germline ends. The V gene's germline CDR1 is SGHRS and CDR2 YFSETQ. The CDR3 covers 15 residues. The CDR3 loop reads CASSPEGGLGYGYTF. CDR3 DNA sequence: TGCGCCAGCAGCCCGGAAGGGGGTTTGGGATATGGCTACACCTTC.

The chain uses TRBV9 and TRBJ1-1; D not resolved. There are 13 residues in the CDR3. Germline values: CDR1 SGDLS, CDR2 YYNGEE. Trimming took off 3 bases at V and 4 bases at J, with 10 bases between the two ends. The CDR3 spells CASSATGGTEAFF. The CDR3 bases are TGTGCCAGCAGCGCAACCGGTGGCACTGAAGCTTTCTTT.

This chain uses TRBV4-1 with TRBJ1-1; D ambiguous. V shed 0 bases and J shed 0 bases, with 11 bases lying between them. The CDR3 totals 16 residues. In germline, CDR1 is MGHRA, CDR2 YSYEKL. The CDR3 here is CASSQDLLVMNTEAFF. As DNA, the CDR3 is TGCGCCAGCAGCCAAGACTTGCTGGTCATGAACACTGAAGCTTTCTTT.

V usage is TRBV2 and J usage is TRBJ1-3, with D unresolved. V was clipped by 6 bases and J by 3 bases, with 18 bases between them. Per germline, CDR1 SNHLY and CDR2 FYNNEI. This CDR3 is built from 16 residues. The CDR3 loop is CASSARTQFVGNTIYF. The CDR3, as DNA: TGTGCCAGCAGCGCCCGAACACAGTTCGTTGGAAACACCATATATTTT.

V gene TRBV7-8 combines with J gene TRBJ2-7, with D unresolved. Germline V gene sequence: CDR1 SGHVS, CDR2 FQNEAQ. CDR3 length: 13 amino acids. Trimming removed 5 bases at V and 6 bases at J, with 14 bases between. CDR3 coding DNA: TGTGCCAGCAGCCCCTCCTTGAAATCCGAGCAGTACTTC. Translation gives CASSPSLKSEQYF.

The rearrangement uses TRBV19 and TRBJ1-4; TRBD1 matches at 9 bases. The CDR3 contains 15 residues. CDR1 LNHDA and CDR2 SQIVND come from the germline V gene (reference sequence). V lost 7 bases to trimming and J lost 4 bases; unmatched junction nucleotides: 7. The CDR3 loop reads CASNPGQGFNEKLFF. The DNA of the CDR3 is TGTGCCAGTAACCCGGGACAGGGTTTTAATGAAAAACTGTTTTTT. Together with reference TRBV19 and TRBJ1-4, the CDR3 gives the full variable domain: DGGITQSPKYLFRKEGQNVTLSCEQNLNHDAMYWYRQDPGQGLRLIYYSQIVNDFQKGDIAEGYSVSREKKESFPLTVTSAQKNPTAFYLCASNPGQGFNEKLFFGSGTQLSVL.

The rearrangement joins TRBV7-3 to TRBJ2-1; no clear D gene. Germline-derived CDR1 and CDR2 are SGHTA and FQGTGA. This CDR3 contains 16 residues. Deletions cut 1 base from V and 4 bases from J, with 14 bases between. DNA of the CDR3: TGTGCCAGCAGCTTAAATCCCTTTTCCTCATACAATGAGCAGTTCTTC. Translated, it gives CASSLNPFSSYNEQFF.

This rearrangement joins TRBV29-1 to TRBJ2-2; 7 bases fit TRBD2. The junction had 5 bases not matched to a gene; V was cut back by 4 bases and J by 6 bases. There are 13 residues in the CDR3. CDR1 SQVTM and CDR2 ANQGSEA come from the germline V gene. In DNA, the CDR3 is TGCAGCGTTGGCGGGGGTGGCGCCGGGGAGCTGTTTTTT. As protein: CSVGGGGAGELFF.

The chain couples TRBV10-1 to TRBJ2-5, with D possibly TRBD2 on 6 matching bases. Germline V gives CDR1 WNHNN, CDR2 SYGVQD (reference sequence). Trimming took off 3 bases at V and 9 bases at J, with 14 bases between the two ends. The CDR3 totals 13 residues. The CDR3 sequence is CASSEYGTGAQYF. The CDR3 DNA reads TGCGCCAGCAGTGAATATGGCACGGGGGCCCAGTACTTC.

V is TRBV7-3 and J is TRBJ2-3; D not certain. Germline V gives CDR1 SGHTA, CDR2 FQGTGA. V was clipped by 8 bases and J by 1 base, with 13 bases between them. The CDR3 extends over 14 amino acids. CDR3 loop: CASSGVGGTDTQYF. The CDR3 coding sequence is TGTGCCAGCTCGGGTGTTGGTGGCACAGATACGCAGTATTTT. The variable domain in full, with the rest retrieved from reference TRBV7-3 and TRBJ2-3, is GAGVSQTPSNKVTEKGKYVELRCDPISGHTALYWYRQSLGQGPEFLIYFQGTGAADDSGLPNDRFFAVRPEGSVSTLKIQRTERGDSAVYLCASSGVGGTDTQYFGPGTRLTVL.

The genes are TRBV6-5 and TRBJ2-1; 8 positions match TRBD2. Trimming at V came to 7 bases and at J to 5 bases, leaving 4 bases not matched to a gene. Germline CDR1 and CDR2: MNHEY and SVGAGI. The CDR3 covers 13 residues. The CDR3 bases are TGTGCCAGCAACGGGAGGGAAAACAATGAGCAGTTCTTC. It encodes CASNGRENNEQFF.

In the case of this clone: This same CDR3 is encoded by further DNA sequences in the sample. The gene calls are TRBV7-9 and TRBJ2-7; D gene uncertain. Germline lookup yields CDR1 SEHNR and CDR2 FQNEAQ (reference sequence). The CDR3 sequence is 12 residues long. Trimming stripped 1 base from V and 2 bases from J, with 3 bases between. Here the CDR3 DNA reads TGTGCCAGCAGCTTAGATCCCTACGAGCAGTACTTC. Amino acid sequence: CASSLDPYEQYF.

This chain connects TRBV28 to TRBJ2-2; 7 positions agree with TRBD1. V gave up 5 bases and J gave up 5 bases; unmatched junction bases: 8. From germline, CDR1 is MDHEN and CDR2 SYDVKM. The CDR3 totals 15 residues. CDR3 sequence reads: CASSPIRGLTGELFF. The CDR3 DNA follows: TGTGCCAGCAGTCCGATCAGGGGGTTGACCGGGGAGCTGTTTTTT.

This clone showed up just once. The chain combines TRBV6-4 with TRBJ2-3; TRBD2 matches at 11 bases. The germline V gene encodes CDR1 MRHNA and CDR2 SNTAGT. The CDR3 is 19 amino acids. V lost 0 bases to trimming and J lost 1 base; unmatched junction nucleotides: 9. Here the CDR3 reads CASSDSATSGSSGTDTQYF. The CDR3 DNA reads as TGTGCCAGCAGTGACTCCGCCACTAGCGGGAGTTCTGGCACAGATACGCAGTATTTT.

The rearrangement uses TRBV27 and TRBJ1-2; 10 bases are a match to TRBD1. V was pared by 6 bases and J by 8 bases, with 9 bases of the junction left unmatched. CDR3 length equals 14 residues. Germline CDR1 reads MNHEY; CDR2 reads SMNVEV (reference sequence). In DNA, the CDR3 is TGTGCCAGCAGACTCTCTGGGACAGGGGAAGGCTACACCTTC. Encoded protein: CASRLSGTGEGYTF.

The chain is built from TRBV30 and TRBJ2-7; possible D gene TRBD2, 5 bases. Germline CDR1 and CDR2: GTSNPN and SVGIG (reference sequence). V was shortened by 3 bases and J by 7 bases, with 13 bases between the two germline ends. The CDR3 extends over 12 amino acids. In nucleotides, the CDR3 is TGTGCCTGGAGCGGTGGATCGGGGGAGCAGTACTTC. Protein: CAWSGGSGEQYF.

This clone was detected only a few times. The chain is built from TRBV11-2 and TRBJ2-7; D is unclear. Germline V gene lookup returns CDR1 SGHAT and CDR2 FQNNGV. This CDR3 region has 12 residues. V lost 3 bases and J 7 bases, leaving 10 bases between the germline ends. The CDR3 region has the DNA TGTGCCAGCAGCTTCAGTCCCGTGGAGCAGTACTTC. It specifies CASSFSPVEQYF.

The chain uses TRBV7-6 and TRBJ2-3, with D possibly TRBD2 on 5 matching bases. The CDR3 consists of 14 residues. V dropped 1 base and J dropped 0 bases, with 5 bases sitting between them. Germline values: CDR1 SGHVS, CDR2 FNYEAQ. For the CDR3, the DNA is TGTGCCAGCAGCTTAGGGACTAGCACAGATACGCAGTATTTT. Translating gives CASSLGTSTDTQYF.